This passage covers 5 T cell receptor beta chains from one sample sequenced in a study of siplizumab effects on memory and regulatory T cells. Some clones are missing from TCRdb's copy, which holds only in-frame ones; the method was immunoSEQ multiplex PCR. Of about 50,000 clones detected, approximately 93% appear once; the ten largest clones hold roughly 15%. The specimen sequenced was CD8+ T cells sorted from blood. The source is a human donor in good health.

The V gene is TRBV28, the J gene TRBJ1-5; D not resolved. The V end was cut by 8 bases, the J end by 9 bases, with 23 bases between. CDR1 and CDR2 from the germline V gene are MDHEN and SYDVKM. This CDR3 spans 15 amino acids. CDR3: CASAAGMASHRPQHF. For the CDR3, the DNA is TGTGCCAGCGCCGCGGGGATGGCGAGCCATCGGCCCCAGCATTTT.

The gene calls are TRBV6-1 and TRBJ2-7, with 7 bases that match TRBD2. Germline V gene sequence: CDR1 MNHNS, CDR2 SASEGT. This CDR3 has 15 residues. Trimming took 2 bases from V and 0 from J; bases not matched to a gene: 4. In DNA, the CDR3 is TGTGCCAGCAGTGAAAGAGCGGGAATCTCCTACGAGCAGTACTTC. Translated, it gives CASSERAGISYEQYF.

The rearrangement uses TRBV28 and TRBJ2-2, with D uncertain. The ends were cut back, 0 bases at V and 7 bases at J, with 3 bases in the middle. The CDR3 has 12 residues. From germline, CDR1 is MDHEN and CDR2 SYDVKM. CDR3 region: CASSLWGGELFF. The CDR3 coding sequence is TGTGCCAGCAGTTTATGGGGCGGGGAGCTGTTTTTT.

V and J are TRBV27 and TRBJ1-5; 7 nucleotides agree with TRBD1. Per the germline V gene, CDR1 is MNHEY and CDR2 is SMNVEV (reference sequence). The CDR3 has 14 residues. J was trimmed by 9 bases and V by 3 bases; bases with no gene match: 8. The CDR3 protein is CASSLEGAAGPQHF. CDR3 DNA sequence: TGTGCCAGCAGTTTGGAGGGGGCGGCGGGGCCCCAGCATTTT.

For the CDR3, the DNA is TGTGCCAGCACAGGGGGGTACCAAGAGACCCAGTACTTC. Translation gives CASTGGYQETQYF. The chain carries TRBV28 and TRBJ2-5; D is possibly TRBD1 (7 bases). The V gene's germline CDR1 is MDHEN and CDR2 SYDVKM. CDR3 length: 13 amino acids. The V end lost 7 bases, the J end lost 0 bases, and 9 bases lay between the germline ends.